This TCR beta chain was documented in a study of tumor and adjacent non-tumor tissue in lung cancer. General study points: TCR diversity was significantly greater in tumor than normal lung tissue.

This sample's RNA came from whole unsorted tissue. This CDR3 contains 14 residues. Turning to this clonotype: As yet, its antigen is unknown. Sequence at one end of the junction differs from germline and may be a read error.

Three rounds of nested PCR, following a modified ARM-PCR protocol, produced the TCRbeta library. TCRdb processed the multiplex PCR reads anew with MiXCR; each CDR3 protein has one entry. Seen here are approximately 140,000 distinct CDR3 sequences, around two thirds observed once, and the top ten hold over 15%. Sample: lung tumor tissue. The sequence came from a man aged 55 to 69 with small cell lung cancer. The chain combines TRBV12-3 or TRBV12-4 with TRBJ2-1; 11 bases are a match to TRBD2. CDR3: CASSNSGRANELFF. CDR3 DNA sequence: TGTGCCAGCAGTAATAGCGGGAGGGCTAATGAGCTGTTCTTC.